The clone carrying this T cell receptor (beta chain) was observed a few times. The antigen is unknown. PCR used 60 Vbeta primers and 13 Jbeta primers. Sequenced by immunoSEQ multiplex PCR; TCRdb stores in-frame clones only, minus some. The table includes approximately 120,000 clones, more than 65% detected once. The sample belongs to a study of cytomegalovirus exposure and HLA in healthy donors. Study in general: In an early release, HLA-typed donors contributed some 80 million unique TCR sequences.

Regarding the study as a whole: In the analysis, some V segments, TRBV6-2 and TRBV6-3 included, were excluded as indistinguishable. Evidence from a later analysis indicated that most CMV-associated TCR beta chains looked HLA-restricted.

Germline-derived CDR1 and CDR2 are SGHRS and YFSETQ. The V and J ends lost 3 bases and 6 bases, in that order; junction bases with no gene match: 8. The CDR3 has 15 residues. The TCR comes from a woman aged 40 to 50 in good health and CMV-seropositive. Input material: PBMCs. The J gene is TRBJ2-1, the V gene TRBV5-1, with 8 bases identical to TRBD2. Here the CDR3 reads CASSSSGSPLNEQFF. The CDR3 DNA reads as TGCGCCAGCAGCTCAAGCGGGAGCCCGCTCAATGAGCAGTTCTTC.